The 6 T cell receptor beta chains given below trace back to one sample, sequenced in a study of T-cell reconstitution after alpha-beta-depleted transplantation in children. The library targeted TCRbeta and was prepared with unique molecular identifiers. One entry per CDR3 protein, called by TCRdb with MiXCR from the PCR reads. Among hundreds of thousands of distinct CDR3 sequences listed, around 14% were seen once. Sample: PBMCs, taken before TCRalphabeta/CD19-depleted stem cell transplant. These receptors were obtained from a girl aged 2-10 years with congenital amegakaryocytic thrombocytopenia, due to receive a stem cell transplant.

This clonotype has ten or more counts. The chain carries TRBV18 and TRBJ2-5, with a possible D match to TRBD2 (5 bases). Trimming took off 2 bases at V and 5 bases at J, with 12 bases between the two ends. Germline CDR1 KGHSH, CDR2 LQKENI. The CDR3 contains 14 residues. CDR3: CASSPARVIETQYF. CDR3 bases: TGTGCCAGCTCACCAGCGAGGGTAATTGAGACCCAGTACTTC.

This clonotype was counted ten times or more. The V gene is TRBV10-3, the J gene TRBJ1-5, with 8 bases identical to TRBD1. CDR1 and CDR2 (germline): ENHRY, SYGVKD. Losses at the gene ends were 3 bases for V and 10 bases for J; bases not matched to a gene: 8. CDR3 size: 14 residues. As DNA, the CDR3 is TGTGCCATCAGTGAAGACAGGGGCCTAGGACCCCAGCATTTT. This codes for CAISEDRGLGPQHF.

There are many counts of this clonotype. The chain has TRBV5-6 and TRBJ2-1, with a possible D match to TRBD2 (5 bases). There are 12 residues in the CDR3. Germline V gene sequence: CDR1 SGHDT, CDR2 YYEEEE. V gave up 2 bases and J gave up 9 bases, with 9 bases separating them. The CDR3 bases are TGTGCCAGCAGCTTTAGCGTTGGTGAGCAGTTCTTC. Protein: CASSFSVGEQFF. Drawing the rest from reference TRBV5-6 and TRBJ2-1, the complete variable domain is DAGVTQSPTHLIKTRGQQVTLRCSPKSGHDTVSWYQQALGQGPQFIFQYYEEEERQRGNFPDRFSGHQFPNYSSELNVNALLLGDSALYLCASSFSVGEQFFGPGTRLTVL.

This clonotype has ten or more counts. The CDR3 protein is CAWRDRALAFF. As DNA, the CDR3 is TGTGCCTGGAGAGACAGAGCCCTAGCTTTCTTT. The rearrangement uses TRBV30 and TRBJ1-1, with D possibly being TRBD1 (5 bases). Germline CDR1 and CDR2: GTSNPN and SVGIG (reference sequence). V lost 3 bases, J lost 10 bases, and 12 bases lay in between. CDR3 size: 11 residues.

This clonotype was counted ten times or more. V is TRBV20-1 and J is TRBJ2-1; 9 bases align to TRBD2. The germline V gene encodes CDR1 DFQATT and CDR2 SNEGSKA (reference sequence). Losses at the gene ends were 5 bases for V and 7 bases for J; bases not matched to a gene: 12. The CDR3 spans 15 residues. The CDR3 nucleotides read TGCAGTGCTCCACCGGGCGGGAGGGCCGGAAATGAGCAGTTCTTC. It is translated as CSAPPGGRAGNEQFF.

The chain employs TRBV20-1 and TRBJ2-4, with a possible D match to TRBD2 (6 bases). Germline loops: CDR1 DFQATT, CDR2 SNEGSKA (reference sequence). V was cut by 5 bases and J by 3 bases, with 23 bases left in between. This CDR3 contains 17 residues. CDR3 in amino acids: CSAQTGLANVGKNIQYF. The CDR3 nucleotides read TGCAGTGCTCAAACGGGACTCGCGAACGTGGGCAAAAACATTCAGTACTTC.